This record looks at one T cell receptor (beta chain) sequence and its context. This sample is part of a study of brain T cells in children with intractable seizures. The repertoire was sequenced with immunoSEQ multiplex PCR; TCRdb's copy has only in-frame clones and lacks some. The sample has roughly 80,000 clones, under 95% seen once. The CDR3 is made up of 13 amino acids. Germline V lookup: CDR1 SGHNT, CDR2 YYREEE (reference sequence). With 0 bases removed from V and 5 bases from J, the gap between germline ends came to 8 bases. The chain employs TRBV5-4 and TRBJ1-1; D not resolved. Source: peripheral blood, taken at surgery. The sequence derives from a girl aged 2 to 10 with Rasmussen encephalitis and intractable seizures. CDR3 DNA sequence: TGTGCCAGCAGCTTGGGGGAAAAAACTGAAGCTTTCTTT. This gives the protein CASSLGEKTEAFF.